Below, one T cell receptor beta chain is given with its context. Its antigen is unknown. Markers CD45RO/CCR7/CD25/CD127/CD95/CD27 served to sort CD4+ naive, central memory, regulatory and stem cell-like memory cells. The authors reverse transcribed all of the isolated RNA, so sequencing captured expressed TCRB transcripts. An average approximately 3.3 million reads came from naive, central memory and regulatory T cell samples. Here immunoSEQ multiplex PCR was the method, and the copy in TCRdb shows in-frame clones only, minus some. The data contain 150,000 to 200,000 clones, 63% of them singletons. Per germline, CDR1 SGDLS and CDR2 YYNGEE. The CDR3 runs to 13 residues. Trimming cost V 4 bases and J 8 bases, with 12 bases left between them. The data were taken from a study of beta chain features in type 1 diabetes. Study in general: Patients were similar to healthy donors in age and gender (as well as in cell yields). Notes on the study in general: Compared with healthy donors, patients appeared to share more similar naive, central memory and regulatory TCRB repertoires. TCRB CDR3 length was moderately but significantly reduced in all four CD4+ subsets of Type 1 diabetes patients.

V is TRBV9 and J is TRBJ2-2; D remains unclear. This clonotype originated in a man aged 25 to 45 with type 1 diabetes. The sample taken for sequencing was naive CD4+ T cells from blood. This CDR3 is CASSSPGVGELFF. In DNA form, the CDR3 reads TGTGCCAGCAGCTCCCCTGGGGTTGGGGAGCTGTTTTTT.